The 31 T cell receptor beta chains below come from one sample, sequenced in a study of blood T cell repertoires in COVID-19. Using immunoSEQ multiplex PCR, the repertoire was profiled, and TCRdb retains in-frame clones only, with some absent. The data contain around 60,000 clones, 70% to 90% of them singletons. The sample taken for sequencing was peripheral blood. The origin of the receptors is a man aged 40-49 years with acute or convalescent COVID-19.

This CDR3 reads CASSAGQGGSPLHF. DNA of the CDR3: TGTGCCAGCAGTGCAGGACAGGGTGGGTCACCCCTCCACTTT. The V call is TRBV2, the J call TRBJ1-6; 8 nucleotides agree with TRBD1. V was pared by 4 bases and J by 10 bases, with 6 bases of the junction left unmatched. Germline assignment: CDR1 SNHLY and CDR2 FYNNEI. The CDR3 extends over 14 amino acids. Full variable domain (outside the CDR3, taken from reference TRBV2 and TRBJ1-6): EPEVTQTPSHQVTQMGQEVILRCVPISNHLYFYWYRQILGQKVEFLVSFYNNEISEKSEIFDDQFSVERPDGSNFTLKIRSTKLEDSAMYFCASSAGQGGSPLHFGNGTRLTVT.

The chain combines TRBV7-3 with TRBJ2-1, with D unresolved. This CDR3 has 12 residues. CDR1 SGHTA and CDR2 FQGTGA come from the germline V gene. Deletions cut 0 bases from V and 7 bases from J, with 4 bases between. DNA of the CDR3: TGTGCCAGCAGCTTAACGCGTAATGAGCAGTTCTTC. It codes for CASSLTRNEQFF.

This chain joins TRBV7-9 and TRBJ1-1; 10 bases line up with TRBD1. The CDR3 totals 14 residues. In germline, CDR1 is SEHNR, CDR2 FQNEAQ (reference sequence). V lost 4 bases to trimming and J lost 6 bases; unmatched junction nucleotides: 5. CDR3 nucleotide sequence: TGTGCCAGCAGCTACGGACAGGGGGAGGCTGAAGCTTTCTTT. Its translation: CASSYGQGEAEAFF.

This chain connects TRBV7-9 to TRBJ2-3; 8 positions agree with TRBD2. The ends lost 1 base at V and 5 bases at J; junction bases unmatched: 8. Germline V gene data show CDR1 as SEHNR and CDR2 as FQNEAQ (reference sequence). This CDR3 spans 16 amino acids. The CDR3 region is CASSLGGAGDRDTQYF. CDR3 nucleotide sequence: TGTGCCAGCAGCTTAGGGGGAGCGGGGGACCGAGATACGCAGTATTTT.

V gene TRBV27 combines with J gene TRBJ1-5; no definite D call. This CDR3 is 12 amino acids long. From germline, CDR1 is MNHEY and CDR2 SMNVEV (reference sequence). Trimming took off 7 bases at V and 6 bases at J, with 10 bases between the two ends. CDR3 nucleotides: TGTGCCAGCAAGTCCGGGGTTCAGCCCCAGCATTTT. It translates to CASKSGVQPQHF.

This clone has a handful of counts. The rearrangement joins TRBV23-1 to TRBJ1-5; D ambiguous. TRBV23-1 is designated an ORF whose function remains uncertain. The CDR3 covers 14 residues. Trimming left V 4 bases short and J 0 bases short, with 7 bases between. CDR3 in amino acids: CASSPLSSNQPQHF. The CDR3 DNA reads TGCGCCAGCAGTCCATTGAGTAGCAATCAGCCCCAGCATTTT.

V gene TRBV19 combines with J gene TRBJ2-2; TRBD1 agrees at 7 bases. This CDR3 is 14 amino acids long. Germline loops: CDR1 LNHDA, CDR2 SQIVND (reference sequence). J was trimmed by 0 bases and V by 6 bases; bases with no gene match: 1. CDR3 bases: TGTGCCAGTAGACAGGGGTCGAACACCGGGGAGCTGTTTTTT. This sequence encodes CASRQGSNTGELFF.

The chain employs TRBV11-1 and TRBJ2-1; 8 bases align to TRBD2. CDR3 length equals 16 residues. From germline, CDR1 is SGHAT and CDR2 FQDESV (reference sequence). J was trimmed by 3 bases and V by 5 bases; bases with no gene match: 9. CDR3: CASSQVGGGRYNEQFF. CDR3 DNA: TGTGCCAGCAGCCAAGTCGGGGGGGGCCGCTACAATGAGCAGTTCTTC.

The genes are TRBV20-1 and TRBJ2-5, with unresolved D. Trimming shortened V by 3 bases and J by 2 bases, and 10 bases separated the two germline ends. Looked up from germline, CDR1 is DFQATT and CDR2 is SNEGSKA (reference sequence). This CDR3 has 13 residues. The CDR3 loop reads CSASSPPQETQYF. The CDR3 nucleotides are TGCAGTGCTAGTTCCCCCCCACAAGAGACCCAGTACTTC.

The rearrangement joins TRBV6-5 to TRBJ2-1, with 9 bases fitting TRBD1. CDR3 length equals 15 residues. Trimming cost V 5 bases and J 3 bases; bases outside gene matches: 5. Germline V gives CDR1 MNHEY, CDR2 SVGAGI. The CDR3 DNA reads TGTGCCAGCAGTCCTGGGACAGGGCGCTACAATGAGCAGTTCTTC. Protein sequence: CASSPGTGRYNEQFF.

The chain couples TRBV2 to TRBJ1-1; D might be TRBD1 (6 bases). Germline CDR1 reads SNHLY; CDR2 reads FYNNEI. The ends were cut back, 7 bases at V and 1 base at J, with 13 bases in the middle. CDR3 length: 14 amino acids. The CDR3: CASTRGFGNTEAFF. The CDR3 nucleotides read TGTGCCAGCACCAGGGGTTTTGGGAACACTGAAGCTTTCTTT.

J is TRBJ2-1 and V is TRBV6-5; D perhaps matches TRBD1 (8 bases). The germline gives CDR1 MNHEY, CDR2 SVGAGI. This CDR3 is built from 14 residues. Trimming removed 2 bases from V and 7 bases from J, with 12 bases in between. In DNA, the CDR3 is TGTGCCAGCAGTTACGGACAGGGAGGGAATGAGCAGTTCTTC. Its translation is CASSYGQGGNEQFF.

This clone has only one observation. This chain connects TRBV18 to TRBJ2-1, with a possible D match to TRBD2 (6 bases). CDR1 KGHSH and CDR2 LQKENI come from the germline V gene. The CDR3 has 15 amino acids. Trimming pared 0 bases from V and 7 bases from J, leaving 13 bases between. The CDR3 region is CASSPPDGGRNEQFF. As DNA, the CDR3 is TGTGCCAGCTCACCACCGGACGGAGGGAGGAATGAGCAGTTCTTC.

Only a few counts were recorded for this clone. The chain couples TRBV25-1 to TRBJ1-3, with unresolved D. V shed 7 bases and J shed 2 bases, with 9 bases lying between them. Germline V gene lookup returns CDR1 MGHDK and CDR2 SYGVNS. The CDR3 loop spans 13 amino acids. CDR3 coding DNA: TGTGCCAGCAAGGAGGGAGCTGGAAACACCATATATTTT. It translates to CASKEGAGNTIYF.

The chain recombines TRBV6-5 with TRBJ2-1; the match to TRBD2 covers 9 bases. The CDR3 has 13 residues. The germline gives CDR1 MNHEY, CDR2 SVGAGI. Trimming took 6 bases from V and 7 from J; bases not matched to a gene: 4. CDR3 bases: TGTGCCAGCAGAGCGGGGGGTTCGAATGAGCAGTTCTTC. It translates to CASRAGGSNEQFF.

This chain links TRBV3-1 (or the pseudogene TRBV3-2) with TRBJ1-1, with 7 bases that match TRBD1. CDR3 length equals 16 residues. The germline V gene encodes CDR1 LGHDT and CDR2 YNNKEL (reference sequence). J lost 4 bases, V lost 4 bases, and 12 bases had no gene match. Here the CDR3 reads CASSPRTGRGGTEAFF. DNA of the CDR3: TGTGCCAGCAGCCCCCGGACAGGTCGGGGCGGCACTGAAGCTTTCTTT.

The V call is TRBV5-1, the J call TRBJ2-5, with 13 bases that match TRBD2. The CDR3 runs 16 residues. The V segment lost 5 bases and the J segment 4 bases; nucleotides outside the gene matches: 8. CDR1 and CDR2 from the germline V gene are SGHRS and YFSETQ. The CDR3 region is CASSLGLAGAVETQYF. DNA of the CDR3: TGCGCCAGCAGTCTCGGACTAGCGGGGGCCGTAGAGACCCAGTACTTC.

The DNA for the CDR3 is TGTGCCAGCAGTTACGGGGCGATTATGAACACTGAAGCTTTCTTT. Its protein product is CASSYGAIMNTEAFF. This chain joins TRBV6-5 and TRBJ1-1; D possibly corresponds to TRBD1 (5 bases). Germline V gene data show CDR1 as MNHEY and CDR2 as SVGAGI. Trimming took off 2 bases at V and 0 bases at J, with 10 bases between the two ends. CDR3 length: 15 residues.

The CDR3 DNA follows: TGTGCCAGCAGCCCCGACAGGGTGAGATATGGCTACACCTTC. It encodes CASSPDRVRYGYTF. The chain carries TRBV5-6 and TRBJ1-2; 7 bases fit TRBD1. Germline V gene data show CDR1 as SGHDT and CDR2 as YYEEEE. V was clipped by 4 bases and J by 5 bases; unmatched bases: 8. The CDR3 has 14 amino acids.

The chain uses TRBV4-1 and TRBJ1-1, with D tentatively TRBD1 (5 bases). The CDR3 is 14 residues long. Germline V lookup: CDR1 MGHRA, CDR2 YSYEKL. V gave up 3 bases and J gave up 6 bases, with 14 bases separating them. Here the CDR3 DNA reads TGCGCCAGCAGCCATACGGAAGGGACTGCTGAAGCTTTCTTT. The encoded protein is CASSHTEGTAEAFF.

This chain links TRBV3-1 (or the pseudogene TRBV3-2) with TRBJ2-5; D possibly corresponds to TRBD2 (5 bases). Trimming removed 2 bases from V and 5 bases from J, with 15 bases in between. CDR3 size: 15 residues. CDR1 and CDR2 (germline): LGHDT, YNNKEL (reference sequence). The chain's CDR3 is CASSQLSGVGETQYF. In DNA form, the CDR3 reads TGTGCCAGCAGCCAATTGTCCGGGGTCGGGGAGACCCAGTACTTC.

The V call is TRBV28, the J call TRBJ1-1, with 10 bases matching TRBD1. CDR1 is MDHEN and CDR2 is SYDVKM in the germline V gene. The CDR3 is 13 amino acids. Trimming removed 6 bases from V and 11 bases from J; junction bases left unmatched: 9. The CDR3 sequence: CASRPTGGAWAFF. The CDR3 DNA is TGTGCCAGCAGACCGACAGGGGGCGCCTGGGCTTTCTTT.

The rearrangement joins TRBV29-1 to TRBJ1-2, with D perhaps TRBD1 (6 bases). Germline-derived CDR1 and CDR2 are SQVTM and ANQGSEA. CDR3 size: 12 residues. V lost 7 bases and J lost 3, with 12 bases in between. Written as DNA, the CDR3 is TGCAGCGGCCGGACAGAATACTATGGCTACACCTTC. It encodes CSGRTEYYGYTF.

The chain has TRBV11-3 and TRBJ1-1; the D gene is possibly TRBD1 (6 bases). Germline CDR1 is SGHNT and CDR2 is YENEEA. V gave up 1 base and J gave up 8 bases, with 8 bases separating them. The CDR3 has 12 amino acids. CDR3 sequence (DNA): TGTGCCAGCAGCTTAGGACAGGCGGAAGCTTTCTTT. Its protein is CASSLGQAEAFF. The full variable domain, with the rest looked up from reference TRBV11-3 and TRBJ1-1, is EAGVVQSPRYKIIEKKQPVAFWCNPISGHNTLYWYLQNLGQGPELLIRYENEEAVDDSQLPKDRFSAERLKGVDSTLKIQPAELGDSAVYLCASSLGQAEAFFGQGTRLTVV.

The chain carries TRBV4-1 and TRBJ1-1; the D is unclear. The CDR3 totals 14 residues. V was cut by 2 bases and J by 10 bases, with 17 bases left in between. Germline CDR1 reads MGHRA; CDR2 reads YSYEKL. The CDR3 loop is CASSQPQAPLGAFF. The CDR3 DNA reads as TGCGCCAGCAGCCAACCTCAGGCGCCCCTGGGAGCTTTCTTT.

The rearrangement joins TRBV6-5 to TRBJ1-5; D is undetermined. Between the trimmed V and J ends, which lost 2 bases and 7 bases, there was a span of 9 bases. Per the germline V gene, CDR1 is MNHEY and CDR2 is SVGAGI. The CDR3 runs to 13 residues. The CDR3 DNA reads as TGTGCCAGCAGTTACGGGCTTGGGCAGCCCCAGCATTTT. Residues: CASSYGLGQPQHF.

The chain employs TRBV24-1 and TRBJ1-5, with D tentatively TRBD1 (5 bases). The length of the CDR3 is 14 residues. V was trimmed by 6 bases and J by 0 bases, leaving 8 bases between them. In germline, CDR1 is KGHDR, CDR2 SFDVKD. The CDR3 region has the DNA TGTGCCACCAGTACAGGCTATAGCAATCAGCCCCAGCATTTT. Protein product: CATSTGYSNQPQHF.

The V call is TRBV14, the J call TRBJ1-2; 7 bases map to TRBD1. Germline V lookup: CDR1 SGHDN, CDR2 FVKESK. The V and J ends lost 5 bases and 3 bases, in that order; junction bases with no gene match: 12. This CDR3 has 16 amino acids. CDR3 sequence (DNA): TGTGCCAGCAGCGGGACCGGGACAGACTTCTACTATGGCTACACCTTC. Translated: CASSGTGTDFYYGYTF.

J is TRBJ1-1 and V is TRBV27, with D perhaps TRBD1 (5 bases). V lost 2 bases to trimming and J lost 8 bases, with 12 bases between them. CDR3 length equals 13 residues. Germline assignment: CDR1 MNHEY and CDR2 SMNVEV (reference sequence). The CDR3 reads CASSLRRGGEAFF. DNA of the CDR3: TGTGCCAGCAGTTTAAGGAGGGGAGGGGAAGCTTTCTTT.

This chain joins TRBV13 and TRBJ2-3; 10 nucleotides match TRBD2. This CDR3 is built from 16 residues. Looked up from germline, CDR1 is PRHDT and CDR2 is FYEKMQ (reference sequence). J gave up 2 bases and V 5 bases, and 7 bases lay outside the gene matches. DNA for the CDR3: TGTGCCAGCAGCCTAACTAGCGGGGCCATCACAGATACGCAGTATTTT. This gives the protein CASSLTSGAITDTQYF.

The chain employs TRBV7-2 and TRBJ1-2; tentative D call: TRBD1 (6 bases). The length of the CDR3 is 15 residues. Germline lookup yields CDR1 SGHTA and CDR2 FQGNSA. The V end lost 5 bases, the J end lost 7 bases, and 20 bases lay between the germline ends. This CDR3 reads CASSTTDRRGGGYTF. In DNA form, the CDR3 reads TGTGCCAGCAGCACTACAGACAGGCGAGGGGGTGGCTACACCTTC.